This passage covers 7 T cell receptor beta chains from one sample sequenced in a study of control samples from healthy donors and cancer patients. Here immunoSEQ multiplex PCR was the method, and the copy in TCRdb shows in-frame clones only, minus some. This table holds under 200,000 clones, 95% to 96% found once. Sequenced input: blood. The origin of the receptors is a woman in her 30s in good health.

V is TRBV2 and J is TRBJ2-5; perhaps TRBD1 as D (6 bases). V was clipped by 8 bases and J by 6 bases, with 16 bases between them. Germline V gene sequence: CDR1 SNHLY, CDR2 FYNNEI. This CDR3 has 13 amino acids. CDR3 nucleotides: TGTGCCAGCGGCAGGACAGAGCTAAAGACCCAGTACTTC. Amino acid sequence: CASGRTELKTQYF.

The V and J genes are TRBV9 and TRBJ2-2; D is unclear. The CDR3 runs to 15 residues. Trimming removed 0 bases at V and 4 bases at J, with 10 bases between. The germline V gene encodes CDR1 SGDLS and CDR2 YYNGEE. For the CDR3, the DNA is TGTGCCAGCAGCGTAGCTCCCGGGTTCACCGGGGAGCTGTTTTTT. It codes for CASSVAPGFTGELFF.

This chain joins TRBV2 and TRBJ2-7, with 9 bases aligning to TRBD1. This CDR3 has 13 residues. The V and J ends lost 8 bases and 5 bases, in that order; junction bases with no gene match: 7. Germline V gene sequence: CDR1 SNHLY, CDR2 FYNNEI. The chain's CDR3 is CASQGTGPHEQYF. In DNA, the CDR3 is TGTGCCAGCCAAGGGACAGGGCCCCACGAGCAGTACTTC. Full variable domain (missing parts from reference TRBV2 and TRBJ2-7): EPEVTQTPSHQVTQMGQEVILRCVPISNHLYFYWYRQILGQKVEFLVSFYNNEISEKSEIFDDQFSVERPDGSNFTLKIRSTKLEDSAMYFCASQGTGPHEQYFGPGTRLTVT.

This clone showed up just a few times. The chain is built from TRBV5-1 and TRBJ1-2, with 7 bases that match TRBD1. CDR3 length: 15 amino acids. J lost 1 base, V lost 4 bases, and 7 bases had no gene match. Germline V gives CDR1 SGHRS, CDR2 YFSETQ. The chain's CDR3 is CASSTGTDFNYGYTF. In DNA form, the CDR3 reads TGCGCCAGCAGCACAGGGACAGATTTTAACTATGGCTACACCTTC.

V is TRBV5-1 and J is TRBJ2-6, with no clear D. This CDR3 comprises 14 residues. Trimming took off 0 bases at V and 1 base at J, with 2 bases between the two ends. Germline loops: CDR1 SGHRS, CDR2 YFSETQ. The CDR3 nucleotides read TGCGCCAGCAGCTTGGGGTCTGGGGCCAACGTCCTGACTTTC. It translates to CASSLGSGANVLTF.

The gene calls are TRBV5-6 and TRBJ2-7; D is perhaps TRBD1 (6 bases). Trimming left V 5 bases short and J 6 bases short, with 15 bases between. There are 13 residues in the CDR3. From germline, CDR1 is SGHDT and CDR2 YYEEEE. The CDR3 region is CASRFRGRGEQYF. The CDR3 bases are TGTGCCAGCAGGTTCAGGGGACGGGGCGAGCAGTACTTC.

The chain has TRBV28 and TRBJ2-3; 10 positions match TRBD2. The germline gives CDR1 MDHEN, CDR2 SYDVKM. CDR3 length: 13 amino acids. Germline trimming cut 7 bases from V and 5 bases from J; bases unmatched to any gene: 3. The CDR3 sequence is CASNVAGGDTQYF. The CDR3 nucleotides are TGTGCCAGCAATGTAGCGGGAGGAGATACGCAGTATTTT.